This TCR beta chain emerged from a study of blood T cell repertoires in COVID-19. The wider study: The United States, Italy and Spain were the sources of the acute and convalescent COVID-19 samples.

Per the original methods: Counts of nucleated cells, estimated from reference gene primer amplification, were obtained. The repertoire was sequenced with immunoSEQ multiplex PCR; TCRdb's copy has only in-frame clones and lacks some. V, J and clone size are those of that table, while D and trimming were read from the DNA. The table shows 200,000 to 250,000 clones, with roughly four fifths occurring only once. The clonotype comes from a woman between 35 and 50 years old with acute or convalescent COVID-19. Sequencing used peripheral blood.

The CDR3 sequence is CASSPTSGFSYEQYF. The CDR3 DNA reads as TGTGCCAGCTCACCAACTAGCGGGTTTTCCTACGAGCAGTACTTC. The rearrangement joins TRBV18 to TRBJ2-7, with 9 bases that match TRBD2. This CDR3 region has 15 residues. Germline CDR1 is KGHSH and CDR2 is LQKENI. Losses at the gene ends were 2 bases for V and 1 base for J; bases not matched to a gene: 3.